The 27 T cell receptor beta chains reported below all come from one sample, sequenced in a study of regulatory T cells in long-lasting Graves disease. Researchers made TCR beta libraries by using iRepertoire HTBI primers and running Arm-PCR on CDR3 regions. One entry per CDR3 protein results from TCRdb running MiXCR on the multiplex PCR reads. Found here are about 450,000 distinct CDR3 sequences, less than 25% of them singletons; the top ten hold roughly a quarter. Specified time point: persistent/refractory GD, antithyroid drugs over 5 years with positive TRAb. Extracted PBMC RNA gave rise to the TCR library. The source material was peripheral blood mononuclear cells (PBMCs), sampled when the disease was refractory, from a patient treated with antithyroid drugs. The receptors stem from a female donor with Graves disease.

The rearrangement uses TRBV20-1 and TRBJ2-2; D is unresolved. V was shortened by 4 bases and J by 7 bases, with 7 bases between the two germline ends. Looked up from germline, CDR1 is DFQATT and CDR2 is SNEGSKA (reference sequence). This CDR3 contains 11 residues. The CDR3 bases are TGCAGTGCTATCCAGATCGGGGAGCTGTTTTTT. Translation gives CSAIQIGELFF.

The V and J genes are TRBV10-3 and TRBJ2-5, with 9 nucleotides matching TRBD1. J lost 3 bases, V lost 11 bases, and 10 bases had no gene match. Germline V gene data show CDR1 as ENHRY and CDR2 as SYGVKD. The length of the CDR3 is 14 residues. This CDR3 reads CAASDRGGKETQYF. For the CDR3, the DNA is TGTGCCGCCTCGGACAGGGGCGGCAAAGAGACCCAGTACTTC.

The sample holds many counts of this clonotype. The genes are TRBV24-1 and TRBJ1-1; 12 nucleotides line up with TRBD1. This CDR3 has 19 amino acids. Germline values: CDR1 KGHDR, CDR2 SFDVKD. J lost 4 bases, V lost 4 bases, and 15 bases had no gene match. CDR3 sequence (DNA): TGTGCCACCAGTGAACAAGACATCCGGGACAGGGGGCTTACCACTGAAGCTTTCTTT. Amino acid sequence: CATSEQDIRDRGLTTEAFF.

This clonotype was counted ten times or more. The chain uses TRBV30 and TRBJ1-2; 7 nucleotides match TRBD1. CDR1 is GTSNPN, CDR2 SVGIG, per germline (reference sequence). J was trimmed by 0 bases and V by 3 bases; bases with no gene match: 7. The CDR3 length is 15 residues. In DNA form, the CDR3 reads TGTGCCTGGAGAAGACAGGGTGGCGCTAACTATGGCTACACCTTC. This codes for CAWRRQGGANYGYTF.

V and J are TRBV7-2 and TRBJ2-7; D is undetermined. Trimming took 1 base from V and 5 from J, leaving 3 bases between them. The CDR3 has 11 residues. CDR1 is SGHTA and CDR2 is FQGNSA in the germline V gene. The CDR3 region is CASSLDHEQYF. The CDR3 DNA follows: TGTGCCAGCAGCTTAGATCACGAGCAGTACTTC. The full variable domain, in which reference TRBV7-2 and TRBJ2-7 provide the parts outside the CDR3, is GAGVSQSPSNKVTEKGKDVELRCDPISGHTALYWYRQSLGQGLEFLIYFQGNSAPDKSGLPSDRFSAERTGGSVSTLTIQRTQQEDSAVYLCASSLDHEQYFGPGTRLTVT.

This clonotype has just a few counts. This chain links TRBV6-1 with TRBJ1-2, with D perhaps matching TRBD1 (5 bases). CDR1 and CDR2 from the germline V gene are MNHNS and SASEGT. The V end was cut by 3 bases, the J end by 2 bases, with 16 bases between. The CDR3 runs to 16 residues. The CDR3 sequence is CASSDPRGTVNYGYTF. The CDR3 DNA is TGTGCCAGCAGTGACCCAAGAGGGACTGTCAACTATGGCTACACCTTC.

The gene calls are TRBV25-1 and TRBJ2-5, with 8 bases matching TRBD1. V was pared by 2 bases and J by 2 bases, with 7 bases of the junction left unmatched. The CDR3 covers 16 residues. Germline CDR1 is MGHDK and CDR2 is SYGVNS. The CDR3 bases are TGTGCCAGCAGTGAAGAGACAGGGGTGCTACAAGAGACCCAGTACTTC. Protein: CASSEETGVLQETQYF.

In its sample, this clonotype was seen many times. The chain joins TRBV12-3 or TRBV12-4 to TRBJ1-2; maybe TRBD1 (6 bases). There are 15 residues in the CDR3. Trimming cost V 6 bases and J 5 bases, with 19 bases left between them. The CDR3 DNA reads TGTGCCAGCAGGTGGGGCGGGGGCAGCCTATATGGCTACACCTTC. This encodes CASRWGGGSLYGYTF.

V and J are TRBV18 and TRBJ1-2; 7 bases line up with TRBD1. CDR1 and CDR2 from the germline V gene are KGHSH and LQKENI. The CDR3 extends over 14 amino acids. V gave up 3 bases and J gave up 5 bases; unmatched junction bases: 6. The CDR3 loop is CASSPSTGIYGYTF. In nucleotides, the CDR3 is TGTGCCAGCTCACCCTCGACAGGGATATATGGCTACACCTTC. Together with reference TRBV18 and TRBJ1-2, the CDR3 gives the full variable domain: NAGVMQNPRHLVRRRGQEARLRCSPMKGHSHVYWYRQLPEEGLKFMVYLQKENIIDESGMPKERFSAEFPKEGPSILRIQQVVRGDSAAYFCASSPSTGIYGYTFGSGTRLTVV.

V and J are TRBV7-9 and TRBJ2-7; the match to TRBD2 covers 8 bases. The V and J ends lost 4 bases and 2 bases, in that order; junction bases with no gene match: 10. The CDR3 consists of 16 residues. Looked up from germline, CDR1 is SEHNR and CDR2 is FQNEAQ (reference sequence). The CDR3 loop is CASSYPAGGDPYEQYF. CDR3 nucleotide sequence: TGTGCCAGCAGCTACCCAGCCGGGGGGGACCCCTACGAGCAGTACTTC.

The DNA of the CDR3 is TGTGCCAGTACTCGATTCATGGCCGGGGAACAGTACTTC. Protein product: CASTRFMAGEQYF. The chain joins TRBV6-1 to TRBJ2-4; D perhaps matches TRBD2 (5 bases). V lost 9 bases and J lost 13, with 22 bases in between. Germline V gene data show CDR1 as MNHNS and CDR2 as SASEGT. The CDR3 loop spans 13 amino acids.

The genes are TRBV6-5 and TRBJ2-7; 9 bases are shared with TRBD1. The CDR3 loop spans 17 amino acids. The trim removed 4 bases at V and 2 bases at J, leaving 12 bases unmatched. Germline V lookup: CDR1 MNHEY, CDR2 SVGAGI. CDR3 protein: CASSSQPSGTGTYEQYF. CDR3 in DNA: TGTGCCAGCAGTTCCCAGCCTTCCGGGACAGGGACCTACGAGCAGTACTTC.

The chain couples TRBV14 to TRBJ1-3; D not resolved. Germline CDR1 reads SGHDN; CDR2 reads FVKESK. V lost 9 bases, J lost 1 base, and 13 bases lay in between. The CDR3 loop spans 14 amino acids. This CDR3 reads CARWEQRSGNTIYF. For the CDR3, the DNA is TGTGCCAGATGGGAGCAGAGATCTGGAAACACCATATATTTT.

The chain joins TRBV15 to TRBJ2-7, with a weak D call TRBD1 (5 bases). There are 15 residues in the CDR3. The germline gives CDR1 LNHNV, CDR2 YYDKDF (reference sequence). The V gene lost 0 bases and the J gene lost 2 bases, with 11 bases spanning the gap. The CDR3 sequence is CATSRDPARAYEQYF. The CDR3 DNA reads as TGTGCCACCAGCAGAGATCCCGCCAGGGCCTACGAGCAGTACTTC.

The chain joins TRBV6-1 to TRBJ1-1; D remains unclear. V was pared by 8 bases and J by 0 bases, with 10 bases between. Germline loops: CDR1 MNHNS, CDR2 SASEGT. CDR3 length: 13 residues. The CDR3 nucleotides are TGTGCCAGCCTTGGGCCGTTGAACACTGAAGCTTTCTTT. Translation gives CASLGPLNTEAFF.

This clonotype turned up a few times. V and J are TRBV3-1 and TRBJ1-1; 9 bases align to TRBD1. The V and J ends lost 1 base and 6 bases, in that order; junction bases with no gene match: 9. This CDR3 has 16 residues. Germline CDR1 LGHDT, CDR2 YNNKEL (reference sequence). Here the CDR3 reads CASSQALQGAGAEAFF. The CDR3 nucleotides read TGTGCCAGCAGCCAAGCCCTACAGGGGGCTGGAGCTGAAGCTTTCTTT.

This clonotype came up a few times. This chain uses TRBV29-1 with TRBJ2-6; 9 positions agree with TRBD1. The trim removed 7 bases at V and 1 base at J, leaving 11 bases unmatched. CDR3 size: 17 residues. Germline V gene lookup returns CDR1 SQVTM and CDR2 ANQGSEA. CDR3 in DNA: TGCAGCGAGATGGACAGGGGAGGCTCTTCTGGGGCCAACGTCCTGACTTTC. Translation gives CSEMDRGGSSGANVLTF.

The rearrangement uses TRBV5-6 and TRBJ1-1, with D unclear. Germline values: CDR1 SGHDT, CDR2 YYEEEE. Trimming left V 1 base short and J 4 bases short, with 8 bases between. The CDR3 totals 13 residues. The CDR3 DNA is TGTGCCAGCAGCTTGAGGGCCCCCACTGAAGCTTTCTTT. Translating gives CASSLRAPTEAFF.

This clonotype was observed a few times. The conserved closing phenylalanine or tryptophan is absent in this CDR3, likely reflecting a read error. The DNA is left out, because the CDR3 cannot be placed on it with certainty; the CDR3 is given as TCRdb lists it. The chain carries TRBV19 and TRBJ1-1. In germline, CDR1 is LNHDA, CDR2 SQIVND (reference sequence). Counting both end residues, the CDR3 totals 9 amino acids. The CDR3 sequence: CARNKGAVA.

This clonotype has a count of ten or more. This chain links TRBV2 with TRBJ1-1; D uncertain. The V gene's germline CDR1 is SNHLY and CDR2 FYNNEI. Trimming removed 3 bases at V and 0 bases at J, with 8 bases between. The CDR3 contains 14 residues. CDR3 amino acids: CASSDAAMNTEAFF. CDR3 DNA: TGTGCCAGCAGTGATGCGGCTATGAACACTGAAGCTTTCTTT.

A few counts support this clonotype. V usage is TRBV5-1 and J usage is TRBJ2-7, with 9 bases matching TRBD2. Germline V gene sequence: CDR1 SGHRS, CDR2 YFSETQ. This CDR3 region has 15 residues. The junction had 4 bases not matched to a gene; V was cut back by 0 bases and J by 3 bases. CDR3 sequence: CASSLGREGSYEQYF. CDR3 nucleotides: TGCGCCAGCAGCTTGGGGCGGGAGGGAAGCTACGAGCAGTACTTC.

Only a few counts were recorded for this clonotype. The gene calls are TRBV3-1 and TRBJ2-2; no clear D. V lost 0 bases and J 0 bases, leaving 8 bases between the germline ends. The germline CDR1 and CDR2 sequences are LGHDT and YNNKEL (reference sequence). The CDR3 length is 16 residues. The CDR3 sequence is CASSQEETTNTGELFF. CDR3 nucleotides: TGTGCCAGCAGCCAAGAGGAGACCACGAACACCGGGGAGCTGTTTTTT.

This chain links TRBV5-1 with TRBJ2-5; 10 bases fit TRBD2. CDR1 is SGHRS, CDR2 YFSETQ, per germline. V trimming: 1 base; J trimming: 5 bases; junction bases outside the gene matches: 2. This CDR3 region has 14 residues. CDR3 region: CASSLTSGAETQYF. The CDR3 bases are TGCGCCAGCAGCTTGACTAGCGGGGCGGAGACCCAGTACTTC.

This clonotype was seen a handful of times. V and J are TRBV20-1 and TRBJ1-1; the D gene is possibly TRBD1 (5 bases). Trimming shortened V by 6 bases and J by 2 bases, and 22 bases separated the two germline ends. This CDR3 spans 16 amino acids. The germline V gene encodes CDR1 DFQATT and CDR2 SNEGSKA (reference sequence). The CDR3 protein is CSAQEDFQGRNTEAFF. CDR3 in DNA: TGCAGTGCCCAAGAGGATTTCCAGGGCCGTAACACTGAAGCTTTCTTT.

This clonotype was counted a single time. The chain has TRBV11-2 and TRBJ2-3, with TRBD2 matching 11 bases. The CDR3 sequence is 15 residues long. V was clipped by 5 bases and J by 4 bases; unmatched bases: 5. Per the germline V gene, CDR1 is SGHAT and CDR2 is FQNNGV. The CDR3 loop reads CASSPSGRRADTQYF. The CDR3 region has the DNA TGTGCCAGCAGCCCTAGCGGGAGGAGGGCAGATACGCAGTATTTT.

The rearrangement uses TRBV12-3 or TRBV12-4 and TRBJ2-2; D uncertain. The ends were cut back, 5 bases at V and 7 bases at J, with 8 bases in the middle. The CDR3 loop spans 12 amino acids. CDR3 protein: CASSNSHGELFF. Here the CDR3 DNA reads TGTGCCAGCAGTAACAGTCACGGGGAGCTGTTTTTT.

This sequence joins TRBV6-2 or TRBV6-3 and TRBJ2-6; 9 positions match TRBD1. The germline V gene encodes CDR1 MNHEY and CDR2 SVGEGT. The CDR3 loop spans 17 amino acids. Trimming cost V 6 bases and J 3 bases; bases outside gene matches: 9. This chain's CDR3 is CASRRDREIYGANVLTF. CDR3 DNA: TGTGCCAGCAGGAGGGACAGGGAAATCTATGGGGCCAACGTCCTGACTTTC.